Shown below are 18 T cell receptor beta chains from a single sample sequenced in a study of shared T cell receptors in the human thymus. The repertoire was sequenced with immunoSEQ multiplex PCR; TCRdb's copy has only in-frame clones and lacks some. The sample consists of 600,000 or so clones, about 87% of them appearing once. The sample was also linked to a second study, of human thymus T cells.

Sequences were obtained from thymocytes. Every receptor here comes from a boy under three years old with a congenital heart defect.

This chain connects TRBV28 to TRBJ1-4; D may be TRBD1 (5 bases). Germline V gene lookup returns CDR1 MDHEN and CDR2 SYDVKM. The CDR3 loop spans 16 amino acids. Trimming pared 7 bases from V and 0 bases from J, leaving 15 bases between. Written as DNA, the CDR3 is TGTGCCAGCACCACCCCGGGGGACGCAACTAATGAAAAACTGTTTTTT. It yields the protein CASTTPGDATNEKLFF. The whole variable domain, filled in from reference TRBV28 and TRBJ1-4, reads DVKVTQSSRYLVKRTGEKVFLECVQDMDHENMFWYRQDPGLGLRLIYFSYDVKMKEKGDIPEGYSVSREKKERFSLILESASTNQTSMYLCASTTPGDATNEKLFFGSGTQLSVL.

The gene calls are TRBV10-1 and TRBJ2-7; D call uncertain. Germline CDR1 is WNHNN and CDR2 is SYGVQD (reference sequence). The CDR3 sequence is 12 residues long. Trimming shortened V by 8 bases and J by 4 bases, and 12 bases separated the two germline ends. In DNA form, the CDR3 reads TGCGCCAGCCCATTTCCACAATACGAGCAGTACTTC. Amino acids: CASPFPQYEQYF.

This clone was observed a few times. The V call is TRBV10-3, the J call TRBJ2-2; D ambiguous. The CDR3 is made up of 16 amino acids. Germline CDR1 reads ENHRY; CDR2 reads SYGVKD. V dropped 2 bases and J dropped 4 bases, with 14 bases sitting between them. The CDR3 loop is CAISERPKLSTGELFF. In DNA form, the CDR3 reads TGTGCCATCAGTGAGCGCCCCAAGCTCTCCACCGGGGAGCTGTTTTTT.

The V gene is TRBV29-1, the J gene TRBJ1-2, with D unresolved. Germline CDR1 and CDR2: SQVTM and ANQGSEA. The CDR3 totals 13 residues. The V gene lost 3 bases and the J gene lost 0 bases, with 8 bases spanning the gap. Written as DNA, the CDR3 is TGCAGCGTTGATCCGGGGACTAACTATGGCTACACCTTC. This codes for CSVDPGTNYGYTF.

This chain uses TRBV23-1 with TRBJ2-7, with 10 positions matching TRBD1. TRBV23-1 falls under the ORF class, with uncertain function. The trim removed 3 bases at V and 6 bases at J, leaving 11 bases unmatched. The CDR3 is 16 residues long. The CDR3 DNA is TGCGCCAGCAGTCACACGACAGGGGGCTTTGAGGGCGAGCAGTACTTC. This encodes CASSHTTGGFEGEQYF.

The chain couples TRBV25-1 to TRBJ1-1; the D gene is possibly TRBD1 (5 bases). V lost 4 bases to trimming and J lost 5 bases, with 11 bases between them. The CDR3 runs 13 residues. CDR1 is MGHDK and CDR2 is SYGVNS in the germline V gene. CDR3 loop: CASSVEPGTEAFF. CDR3 sequence (DNA): TGTGCCAGCAGTGTCGAGCCAGGGACTGAAGCTTTCTTT. Combining the CDR3 with reference TRBV25-1 and TRBJ1-1 gives the whole variable domain EADIYQTPRYLVIGTGKKITLECSQTMGHDKMYWYQQDPGMELHLIHYSYGVNSTEKGDLSSESTVSRIRTEHFPLTLESARPSHTSQYLCASSVEPGTEAFFGQGTRLTVV.

This chain uses TRBV5-5 with TRBJ1-4; TRBD1 agrees at 9 bases. Germline lookup yields CDR1 SGHKS and CDR2 YYEKEE (reference sequence). The CDR3 totals 17 residues. Trimming cost V 1 base and J 4 bases; bases outside gene matches: 8. The CDR3 here is CASSLSRDRVDNEKLFF. In DNA, the CDR3 is TGTGCCAGCAGCTTGTCCCGGGACAGGGTAGATAATGAAAAACTGTTTTTT.

The chain carries TRBV30 and TRBJ2-7; the D gene is possibly TRBD1 (6 bases). CDR3 size: 14 residues. Trimming left V 3 bases short and J 0 bases short, with 12 bases between. Germline lookup yields CDR1 GTSNPN and CDR2 SVGIG (reference sequence). The CDR3: CAWRPQGSSYEQYF. CDR3 nucleotide sequence: TGTGCCTGGAGGCCTCAGGGGTCCTCCTACGAGCAGTACTTC.

The chain recombines TRBV4-1 with TRBJ2-7, with 7 nucleotides matching TRBD1. This CDR3 comprises 16 residues. J gave up 5 bases and V 0 bases, and 10 bases lay outside the gene matches. CDR1 is MGHRA and CDR2 is YSYEKL in the germline V gene. The CDR3 sequence is CASSQDPETGRDEQYF. CDR3 in DNA: TGCGCCAGCAGCCAAGATCCTGAGACAGGGCGGGACGAGCAGTACTTC.

J is TRBJ2-6 and V is TRBV7-9, with D tentatively TRBD1 (6 bases). The CDR3 length is 19 residues. Germline V gene data show CDR1 as SEHNR and CDR2 as FQNEAQ (reference sequence). V was cut by 3 bases and J by 0 bases, with 18 bases left in between. CDR3: CASSFTDSGDNSGANVLTF. The CDR3 nucleotides read TGTGCCAGCAGCTTCACGGATTCAGGGGATAACTCTGGGGCCAACGTCCTGACTTTC.

This clone was counted once. The rearrangement uses TRBV15 and TRBJ1-2; a weak D match, TRBD1 (6 bases). The germline gives CDR1 LNHNV, CDR2 YYDKDF (reference sequence). The length of the CDR3 is 18 residues. V shed 0 bases and J shed 1 base, with 18 bases lying between them. CDR3 amino acids: CATSREGQWAGFNYGYTF. CDR3 bases: TGTGCCACCAGCAGAGAGGGACAATGGGCAGGGTTTAACTATGGCTACACCTTC.

The rearrangement joins TRBV5-4 to TRBJ1-3, with D possibly matching TRBD1 (6 bases). The CDR3 extends over 16 amino acids. Between the trimmed V and J ends, which lost 3 bases and 0 bases, there was a span of 13 bases. Germline assignment: CDR1 SGHNT and CDR2 YYREEE (reference sequence). The CDR3 sequence is CASSSPDRNSGNTIYF. CDR3 sequence (DNA): TGTGCCAGCAGCTCTCCTGACAGGAACTCTGGAAACACCATATATTTT.

The chain joins TRBV4-1 to TRBJ2-7; 9 positions match TRBD2. The CDR3 runs to 17 residues. Germline trimming cut 3 bases from V and 8 bases from J; bases unmatched to any gene: 17. Germline V gene sequence: CDR1 MGHRA, CDR2 YSYEKL. The CDR3 sequence is CASSQVPPGLAQIQQYF. Here the CDR3 DNA reads TGCGCCAGCAGCCAGGTACCACCGGGACTAGCCCAAATTCAGCAGTACTTC.

This clone was recorded only once. The V and J genes are TRBV5-1 and TRBJ2-7, with 7 bases lining up with TRBD2. The V gene end was trimmed by 4 bases and the J gene end by 3 bases; junction bases not matched to a gene: 7. CDR3 length equals 14 residues. Germline assignment: CDR1 SGHRS and CDR2 YFSETQ. CDR3 region: CASSPRLADYEQYF. The CDR3 region has the DNA TGCGCCAGCAGCCCCCGGCTAGCGGACTACGAGCAGTACTTC. Variable domain in full (rest from reference TRBV5-1 and TRBJ2-7): KAGVTQTPRYLIKTRGQQVTLSCSPISGHRSVSWYQQTPGQGLQFLFEYFSETQRNKGNFPGRFSGRQFSNSRSEMNVSTLELGDSALYLCASSPRLADYEQYFGPGTRLTVT.

This chain links TRBV25-1 with TRBJ1-1, with D possibly TRBD1 on 6 matching bases. V lost 1 base to trimming and J lost 5 bases, with 14 bases between them. The CDR3 runs 15 residues. Germline CDR1 and CDR2: MGHDK and SYGVNS. CDR3 region: CASSEFKGRGTEAFF. The CDR3 region has the DNA TGTGCCAGCAGTGAATTTAAGGGGAGGGGGACTGAAGCTTTCTTT. Full variable domain (rest looked up from reference TRBV25-1 and TRBJ1-1): EADIYQTPRYLVIGTGKKITLECSQTMGHDKMYWYQQDPGMELHLIHYSYGVNSTEKGDLSSESTVSRIRTEHFPLTLESARPSHTSQYLCASSEFKGRGTEAFFGQGTRLTVV.

This chain connects TRBV11-2 to TRBJ2-5, with D possibly being TRBD2 (6 bases). The V and J ends lost 7 bases and 2 bases respectively, with 17 bases between them. The germline V gene has CDR1 SGHAT and CDR2 FQNNGV. The CDR3 covers 15 residues. CDR3 protein: CASTSYGGAQETQYF. The CDR3 DNA follows: TGTGCCAGCACCTCCTACGGCGGGGCACAAGAGACCCAGTACTTC.

This clone was recorded only once. The V gene is TRBV30, the J gene TRBJ1-4; D gene ambiguous. The CDR3 is 14 amino acids. Trimming left V 0 bases short and J 8 bases short, with 13 bases between. Germline CDR1 and CDR2: GTSNPN and SVGIG (reference sequence). The CDR3 spells CAWSVPGYGEKLFF. For the CDR3, the DNA is TGTGCCTGGAGTGTACCGGGGTACGGGGAAAAACTGTTTTTT.

This rearrangement joins TRBV2 to TRBJ2-2, with D maybe TRBD1 (6 bases). The CDR3 consists of 14 residues. The V end lost 6 bases, the J end lost 6 bases, and 14 bases lay between the germline ends. CDR1 is SNHLY and CDR2 is FYNNEI in the germline V gene. As DNA, the CDR3 is TGTGCCAGCAGCGCGGCAGGGGCCCCCGGGGAGCTGTTTTTT. This sequence encodes CASSAAGAPGELFF.